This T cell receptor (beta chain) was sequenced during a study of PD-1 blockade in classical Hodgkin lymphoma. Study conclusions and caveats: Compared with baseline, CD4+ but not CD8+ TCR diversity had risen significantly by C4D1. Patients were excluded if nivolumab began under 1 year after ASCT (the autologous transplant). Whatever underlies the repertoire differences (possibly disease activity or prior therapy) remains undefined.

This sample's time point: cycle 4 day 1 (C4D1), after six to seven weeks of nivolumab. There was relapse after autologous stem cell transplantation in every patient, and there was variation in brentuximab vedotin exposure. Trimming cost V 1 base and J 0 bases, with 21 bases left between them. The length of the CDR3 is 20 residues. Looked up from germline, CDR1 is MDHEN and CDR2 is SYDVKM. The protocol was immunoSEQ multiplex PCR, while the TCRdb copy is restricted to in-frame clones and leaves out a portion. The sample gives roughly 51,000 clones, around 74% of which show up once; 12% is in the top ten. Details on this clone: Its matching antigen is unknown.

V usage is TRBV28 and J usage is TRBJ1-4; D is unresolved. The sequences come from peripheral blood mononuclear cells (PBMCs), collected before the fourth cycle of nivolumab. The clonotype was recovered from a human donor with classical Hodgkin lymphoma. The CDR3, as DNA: TGTGCCAGCAGTTTATTAGTGTCGGGTCAGCCACTTGCAACTAATGAAAAACTGTTTTTT. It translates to CASSLLVSGQPLATNEKLFF.